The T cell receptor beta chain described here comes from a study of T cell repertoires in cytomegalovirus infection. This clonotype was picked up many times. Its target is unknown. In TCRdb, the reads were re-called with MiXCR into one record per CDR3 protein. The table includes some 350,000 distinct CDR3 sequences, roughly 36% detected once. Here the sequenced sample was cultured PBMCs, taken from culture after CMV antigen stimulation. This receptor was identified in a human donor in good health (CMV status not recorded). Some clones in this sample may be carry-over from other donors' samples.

The CDR3 nucleotides read TGTGCCAGCAGCCCCGGGACTAGCGGGAACCGAGAGACCCAGTACTTC. Its protein is CASSPGTSGNRETQYF. The chain recombines TRBV7-2 with TRBJ2-5; TRBD2 agrees at 13 bases. The CDR3 runs to 16 residues. Germline loops: CDR1 SGHTA, CDR2 FQGNSA. V lost 5 bases, J lost 4 bases, and 7 bases stayed unmatched.